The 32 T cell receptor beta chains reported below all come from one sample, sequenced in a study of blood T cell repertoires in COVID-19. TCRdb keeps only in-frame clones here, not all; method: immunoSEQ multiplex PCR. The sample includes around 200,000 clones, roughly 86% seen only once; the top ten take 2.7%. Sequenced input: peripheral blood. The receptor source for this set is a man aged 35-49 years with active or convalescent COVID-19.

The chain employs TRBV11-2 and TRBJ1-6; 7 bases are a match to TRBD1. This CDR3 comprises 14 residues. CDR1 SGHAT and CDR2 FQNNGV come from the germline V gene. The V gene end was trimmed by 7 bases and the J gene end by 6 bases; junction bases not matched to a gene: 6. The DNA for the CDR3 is TGTGCCAGCAACGGGGACAGCGGTAATTCACCCCTCCACTTT. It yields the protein CASNGDSGNSPLHF.

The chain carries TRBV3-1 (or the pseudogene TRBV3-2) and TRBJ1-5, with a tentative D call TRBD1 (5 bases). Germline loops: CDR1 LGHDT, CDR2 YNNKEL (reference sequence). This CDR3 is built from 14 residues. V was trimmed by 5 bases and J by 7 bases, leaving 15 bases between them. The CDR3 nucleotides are TGTGCCAGCAGCTCCGACTCAGGACAACAGCCCCAGCATTTT. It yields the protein CASSSDSGQQPQHF.

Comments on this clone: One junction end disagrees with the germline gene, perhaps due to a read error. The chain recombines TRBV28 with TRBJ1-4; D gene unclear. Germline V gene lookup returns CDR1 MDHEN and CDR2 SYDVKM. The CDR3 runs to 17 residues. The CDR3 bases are TGTGCCAGTAGTTTAGGCGGAGGGTTGAGTTCTCGTGAAAAACTGTTTTTT. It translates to CASSLGGGLSSREKLFF.

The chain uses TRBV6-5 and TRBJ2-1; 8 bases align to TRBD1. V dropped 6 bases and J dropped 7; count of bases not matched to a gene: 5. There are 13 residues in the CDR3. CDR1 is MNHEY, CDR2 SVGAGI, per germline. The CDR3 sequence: CASRTTGGNEQFF. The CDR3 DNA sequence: TGTGCCAGCAGGACCACAGGGGGTAATGAGCAGTTCTTC.

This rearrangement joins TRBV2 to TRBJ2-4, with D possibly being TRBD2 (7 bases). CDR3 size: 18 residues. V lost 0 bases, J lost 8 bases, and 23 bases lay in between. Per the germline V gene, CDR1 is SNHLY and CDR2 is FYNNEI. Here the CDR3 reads CASSEAGSRRGGRDIQYF. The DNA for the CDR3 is TGTGCCAGCAGTGAAGCGGGTTCCCGTCGCGGGGGCAGGGACATTCAGTACTTC.

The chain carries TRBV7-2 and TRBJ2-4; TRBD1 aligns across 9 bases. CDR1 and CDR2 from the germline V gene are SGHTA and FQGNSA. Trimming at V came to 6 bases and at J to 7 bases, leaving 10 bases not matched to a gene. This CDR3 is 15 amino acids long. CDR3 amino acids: CASSPPGTGKNIQYF. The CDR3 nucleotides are TGTGCCAGCAGTCCACCCGGGACAGGGAAGAACATTCAGTACTTC.

As DNA, the CDR3 is TGTGCCAGTAGTTCCCCTCCTGGACAGCAAGAGACCCAGTACTTC. This encodes CASSSPPGQQETQYF. The V and J genes are TRBV19 and TRBJ2-5; D may be TRBD1 (6 bases). The CDR3 has 15 amino acids. Germline CDR1 is LNHDA and CDR2 is SQIVND (reference sequence). V dropped 5 bases and J dropped 2 bases, with 15 bases sitting between them.

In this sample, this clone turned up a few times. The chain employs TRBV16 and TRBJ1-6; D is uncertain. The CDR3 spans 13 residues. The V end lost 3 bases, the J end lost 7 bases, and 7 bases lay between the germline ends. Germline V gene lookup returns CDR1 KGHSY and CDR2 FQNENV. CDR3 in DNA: TGTGCCAGCAGCCATACTCGGAATTCACCCCTCCACTTT. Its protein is CASSHTRNSPLHF.

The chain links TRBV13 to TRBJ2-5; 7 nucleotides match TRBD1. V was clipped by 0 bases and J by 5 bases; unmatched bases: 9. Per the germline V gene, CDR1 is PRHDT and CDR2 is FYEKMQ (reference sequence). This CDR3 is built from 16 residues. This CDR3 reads CASSLGPGTVRETQYF. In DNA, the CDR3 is TGTGCCAGCAGCTTAGGCCCAGGGACAGTTCGGGAGACCCAGTACTTC.

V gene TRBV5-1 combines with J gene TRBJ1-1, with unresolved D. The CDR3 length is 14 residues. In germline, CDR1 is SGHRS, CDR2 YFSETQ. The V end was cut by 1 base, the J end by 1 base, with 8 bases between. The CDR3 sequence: CASSLRTRNTEAFF. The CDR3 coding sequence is TGCGCCAGCAGCTTGCGAACGAGGAACACTGAAGCTTTCTTT.

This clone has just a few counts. The CDR3 loop reads CASSLWQGWGNTEAFF. CDR3 DNA sequence: TGTGCCAGCAGCTTATGGCAGGGATGGGGGAACACTGAAGCTTTCTTT. The chain recombines TRBV11-3 with TRBJ1-1, with D maybe TRBD1 (5 bases). The CDR3 is 16 residues long. Germline assignment: CDR1 SGHNT and CDR2 YENEEA. V was pared by 2 bases and J by 1 base, with 14 bases between.

The CDR3 DNA reads as TGTGCCAGCAGCTTCTCCGGACAGGCGGGGGGCACTGAAGCTTTCTTT. This gives the protein CASSFSGQAGGTEAFF. The rearrangement links TRBV7-9 to TRBJ1-1; TRBD1 matches 7 bases. V was clipped by 3 bases and J by 4 bases; unmatched bases: 11. The germline V gene has CDR1 SEHNR and CDR2 FQNEAQ (reference sequence). The CDR3 spans 16 residues.

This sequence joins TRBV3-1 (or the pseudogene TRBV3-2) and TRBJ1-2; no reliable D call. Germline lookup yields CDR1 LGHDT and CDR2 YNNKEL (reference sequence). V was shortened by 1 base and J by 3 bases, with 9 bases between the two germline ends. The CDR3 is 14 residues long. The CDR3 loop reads CASSQAQAYYGYTF. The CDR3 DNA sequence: TGTGCCAGCAGCCAAGCCCAAGCTTACTATGGCTACACCTTC.

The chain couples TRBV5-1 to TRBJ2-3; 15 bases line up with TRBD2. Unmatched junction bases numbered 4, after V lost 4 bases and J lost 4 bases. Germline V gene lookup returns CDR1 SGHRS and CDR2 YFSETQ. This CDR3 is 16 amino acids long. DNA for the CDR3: TGCGCCAGCAGCATGAGGACTAGCGGGGGGGCAGATACGCAGTATTTT. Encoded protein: CASSMRTSGGADTQYF.

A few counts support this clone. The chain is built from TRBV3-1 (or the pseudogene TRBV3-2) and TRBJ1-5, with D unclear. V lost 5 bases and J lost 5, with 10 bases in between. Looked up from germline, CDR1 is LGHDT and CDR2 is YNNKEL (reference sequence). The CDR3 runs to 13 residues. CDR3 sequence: CASSNHSDQPQHF. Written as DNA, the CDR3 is TGTGCCAGCAGCAACCACTCGGATCAGCCCCAGCATTTT.

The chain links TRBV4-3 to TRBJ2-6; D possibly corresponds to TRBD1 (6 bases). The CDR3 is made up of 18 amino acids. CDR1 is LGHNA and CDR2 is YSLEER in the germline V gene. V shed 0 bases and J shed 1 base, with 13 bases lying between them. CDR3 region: CASSQDGGPSSGANVLTF. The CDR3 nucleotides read TGCGCCAGCAGCCAAGATGGGGGCCCTTCGTCTGGGGCCAACGTCCTGACTTTC.

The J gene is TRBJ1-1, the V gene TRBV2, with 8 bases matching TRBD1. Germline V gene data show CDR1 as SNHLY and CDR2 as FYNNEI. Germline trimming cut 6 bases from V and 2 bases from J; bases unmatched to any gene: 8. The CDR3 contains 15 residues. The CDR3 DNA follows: TGTGCCAGCAGCCACGGACAGGGCAGAAACACTGAAGCTTTCTTT. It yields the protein CASSHGQGRNTEAFF.

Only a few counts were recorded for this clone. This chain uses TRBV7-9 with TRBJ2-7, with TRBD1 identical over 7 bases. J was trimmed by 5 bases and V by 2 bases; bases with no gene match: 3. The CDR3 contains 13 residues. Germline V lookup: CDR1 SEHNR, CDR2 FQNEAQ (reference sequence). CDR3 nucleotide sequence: TGTGCCAGCAGCTTACTAGGGGGCCACGAGCAGTACTTC. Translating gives CASSLLGGHEQYF. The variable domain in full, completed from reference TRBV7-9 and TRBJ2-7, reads DTGVSQNPRHKITKRGQNVTFRCDPISEHNRLYWYRQTLGQGPEFLTYFQNEAQLEKSRLLSDRFSAERPKGSFSTLEIQRTEQGDSAMYLCASSLLGGHEQYFGPGTRLTVT.

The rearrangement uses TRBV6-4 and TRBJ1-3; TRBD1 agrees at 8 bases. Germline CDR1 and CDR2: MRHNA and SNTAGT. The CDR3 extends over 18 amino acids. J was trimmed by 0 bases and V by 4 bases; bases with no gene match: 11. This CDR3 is CASSGKGQDPFSGNTIYF. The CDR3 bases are TGTGCCAGCAGTGGTAAGGGACAGGACCCTTTCTCTGGAAACACCATATATTTT.

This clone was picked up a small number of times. CDR3 sequence reads: CASRGLEGGYTF. The CDR3 nucleotides read TGTGCCAGCAGGGGCTTGGAGGGTGGCTACACCTTC. V usage is TRBV6-5 and J usage is TRBJ1-2; no clear D gene. The CDR3 length is 12 residues. Germline V CDR1 and CDR2: MNHEY, SVGAGI. Trimming removed 6 bases from V and 7 bases from J, with 12 bases in between.

In DNA, the CDR3 is TGTGCCAGCAGTTATACGGGACAGGGAAATACGCAGTATTTT. Amino acid sequence: CASSYTGQGNTQYF. V is TRBV6-2 or TRBV6-3 and J is TRBJ2-3, with 9 bases that match TRBD1. CDR1 MNHEY and CDR2 SVGEGT come from the germline V gene. The CDR3 is made up of 14 amino acids. J gave up 7 bases and V 3 bases, and 5 bases lay outside the gene matches.

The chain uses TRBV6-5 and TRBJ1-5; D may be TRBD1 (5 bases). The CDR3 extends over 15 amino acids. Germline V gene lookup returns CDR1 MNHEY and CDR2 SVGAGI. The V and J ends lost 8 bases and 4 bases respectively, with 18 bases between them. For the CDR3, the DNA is TGTGCCAGCCGGAAGTCGGGGGGGGTGAATCAGCCCCAGCATTTT. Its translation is CASRKSGGVNQPQHF.

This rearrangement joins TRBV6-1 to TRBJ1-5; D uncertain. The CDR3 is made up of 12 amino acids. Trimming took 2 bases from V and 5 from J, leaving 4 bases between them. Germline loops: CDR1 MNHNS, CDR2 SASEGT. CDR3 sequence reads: CASSEQDQPQHF. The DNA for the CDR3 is TGTGCCAGCAGTGAACAGGATCAGCCCCAGCATTTT.

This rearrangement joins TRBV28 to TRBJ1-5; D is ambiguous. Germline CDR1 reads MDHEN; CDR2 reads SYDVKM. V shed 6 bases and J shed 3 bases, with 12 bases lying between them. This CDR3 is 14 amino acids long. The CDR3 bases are TGTGCCAGCAGCCCTGACAAATACAATCAGCCCCAGCATTTT. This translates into CASSPDKYNQPQHF. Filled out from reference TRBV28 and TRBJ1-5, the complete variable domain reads DVKVTQSSRYLVKRTGEKVFLECVQDMDHENMFWYRQDPGLGLRLIYFSYDVKMKEKGDIPEGYSVSREKKERFSLILESASTNQTSMYLCASSPDKYNQPQHFGDGTRLSIL.

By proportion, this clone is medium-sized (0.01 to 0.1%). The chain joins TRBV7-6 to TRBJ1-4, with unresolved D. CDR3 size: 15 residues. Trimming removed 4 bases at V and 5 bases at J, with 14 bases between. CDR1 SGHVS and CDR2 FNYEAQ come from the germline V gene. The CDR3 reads CASSSEPGRNEKLFF. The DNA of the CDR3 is TGTGCCAGCAGCTCCGAACCCGGGAGAAATGAAAAACTGTTTTTT.

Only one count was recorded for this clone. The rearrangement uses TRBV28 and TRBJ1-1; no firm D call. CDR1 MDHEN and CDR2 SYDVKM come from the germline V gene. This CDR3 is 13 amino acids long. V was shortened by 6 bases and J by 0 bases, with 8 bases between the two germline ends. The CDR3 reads CASRPGLNTEAFF. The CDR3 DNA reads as TGTGCCAGCAGGCCTGGCTTGAACACTGAAGCTTTCTTT.

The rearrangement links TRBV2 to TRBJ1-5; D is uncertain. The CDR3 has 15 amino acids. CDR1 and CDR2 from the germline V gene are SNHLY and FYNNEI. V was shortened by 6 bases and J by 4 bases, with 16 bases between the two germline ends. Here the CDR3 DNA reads TGTGCCAGCAGGGACCATGGAGGGAAAAATCAGCCCCAGCATTTT. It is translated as CASRDHGGKNQPQHF.

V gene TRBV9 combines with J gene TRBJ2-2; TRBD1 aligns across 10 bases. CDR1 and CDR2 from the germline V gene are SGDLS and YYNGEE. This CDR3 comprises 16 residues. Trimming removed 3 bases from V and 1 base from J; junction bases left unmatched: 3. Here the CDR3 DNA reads TGTGCCAGCAGCGCACGGACAGGGGGGAACACCGGGGAGCTGTTTTTT. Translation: CASSARTGGNTGELFF.

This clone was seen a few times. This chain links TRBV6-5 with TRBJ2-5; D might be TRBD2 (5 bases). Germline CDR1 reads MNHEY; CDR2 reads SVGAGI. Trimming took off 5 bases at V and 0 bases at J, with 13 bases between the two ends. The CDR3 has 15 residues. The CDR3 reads CASSLTWEYQETQYF. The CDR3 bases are TGTGCCAGCAGTCTGACATGGGAGTACCAAGAGACCCAGTACTTC.

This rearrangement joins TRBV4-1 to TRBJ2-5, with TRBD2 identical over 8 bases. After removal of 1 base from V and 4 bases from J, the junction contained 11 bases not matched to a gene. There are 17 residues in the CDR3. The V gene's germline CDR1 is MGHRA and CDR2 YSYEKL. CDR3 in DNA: TGCGCCAGCAGCCAAGCCAGGACGGGGGGGCGGACAGAGACCCAGTACTTC. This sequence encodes CASSQARTGGRTETQYF.

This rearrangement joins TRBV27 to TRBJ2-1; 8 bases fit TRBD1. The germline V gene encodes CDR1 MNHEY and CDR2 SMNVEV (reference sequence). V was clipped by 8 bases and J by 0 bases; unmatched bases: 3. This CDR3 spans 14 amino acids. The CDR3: CASWTGYSYNEQFF. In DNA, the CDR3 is TGTGCCAGCTGGACAGGGTACTCCTACAATGAGCAGTTCTTC.

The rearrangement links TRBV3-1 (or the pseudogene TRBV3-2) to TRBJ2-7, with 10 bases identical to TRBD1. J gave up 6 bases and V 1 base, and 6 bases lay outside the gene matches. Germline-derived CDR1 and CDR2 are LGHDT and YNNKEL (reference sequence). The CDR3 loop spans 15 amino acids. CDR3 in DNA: TGTGCCAGCAGCCAAGCATCCCGGACAGGGGGCGAGCAGTACTTC. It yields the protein CASSQASRTGGEQYF.